The text below deals with one T cell receptor beta chain. V dropped 4 bases and J dropped 3 bases, with 18 bases sitting between them. The CDR3 runs 17 residues. Germline CDR1 reads KGHDR; CDR2 reads SFDVKD. The source of the sample is a study of blood T cell repertoires in COVID-19. Original handling: Estimation of nucleated cell counts was performed using reference gene primer amplification. Some clones are missing from TCRdb's copy, which holds only in-frame ones; the method was immunoSEQ multiplex PCR. V, J and clone size were drawn from that table, and D and trimming were deduced from the DNA. The sample holds approximately 230,000 clones; 70% to 85% are singletons and the top ten take 4.9%.

This TCR came from a woman of 80 years or more with active or convalescent COVID-19. This rearrangement joins TRBV24-1 to TRBJ2-1, with D possibly being TRBD2 (5 bases). Specimen: peripheral blood. CDR3 sequence (DNA): TGTGCCACCAGTGACGTACTTAGCAGCGGCTACTACAATGAGCAGTTCTTC. Its protein product is CATSDVLSSGYYNEQFF.